This T cell receptor beta chain originates from a study of T cells in Graves' hyperthyroidism and ophthalmopathy. Study-level findings and limits: Ophthalmopathy stood apart from stable hyperthyroidism in a 13 V-J model.

Amplification targeted TCR beta CDR3 regions from RNA transcripts. With the HTBI primer set, the TCR CDR3 went through a first round of RT-PCR. TCRdb re-called the multiplex PCR reads through MiXCR, storing one row per CDR3 protein. The sample includes almost 600,000 distinct CDR3 sequences, about 14% of them seen just once. This clonotype was detected many times. Its antigen is still unknown. Germline CDR1 reads KGHDR; CDR2 reads SFDVKD. V lost 4 bases, J lost 0 bases, and 3 bases stayed unmatched. The CDR3 loop spans 16 amino acids. Criteria for exclusion of patients were uncontrolled infection, other autoimmune disease, pregnancy or lactation.

The chain carries TRBV24-1 and TRBJ1-5, with 9 bases identical to TRBD1. This receptor was taken from a young woman with Graves' hyperthyroidism that later progressed to Graves' ophthalmopathy. Sequencing used blood. The CDR3 nucleotides read TGTGCCACCAGTGAAGGGACAGGGTTTAGCAATCAGCCCCAGCATTTT. Its translation is CATSEGTGFSNQPQHF.